Here is one TCR beta chain with its context. Cohort allocation depended upon clinical history that participants reported. Recovered status applied to Cohort 3 donors who had two consecutive negative PCRs. It also applied to those with clearance or with symptom resolution. Sequencing was performed with immunoSEQ multiplex PCR; in TCRdb, only in-frame clones are kept and a portion is missing. The sample lists 140,000 or so clones, just under 85% occurring once. The source of the sample is a study of blood T cell repertoires in COVID-19. Losses at the gene ends were 6 bases for V and 3 bases for J; bases not matched to a gene: 7. Germline V gives CDR1 SGHNT, CDR2 YYREEE (reference sequence). The CDR3 spans 15 residues.

This clonotype was sampled from a man aged 45-65 years who had recovered from COVID-19. J is TRBJ2-2 and V is TRBV5-4; TRBD1 aligns across 8 bases. Source material: PBMCs or T cells enriched from blood (not recorded which). The CDR3 DNA is TGTGCCAGCATCTACCGGGACAGGCACACCGGGGAGCTGTTTTTT. Translation: CASIYRDRHTGELFF.